The sequence of this T cell receptor beta chain was determined in a study of blood T cells in healthy people across ages. The CDR3 has 15 amino acids. V was trimmed by 5 bases and J by 2 bases, leaving 13 bases between them. Extraction yielded at least 5 micrograms of total RNA per sample. There are a few counts of this clonotype. Using a J-beta primer mix together with a sample-barcoded 5' primer, a second PCR was run for roughly 6 to 11 cycles. Each of the samples gave a minimum of 3 million paired-end reads that contained CDR3. TCRdb reanalysed the 5' RACE reads using MiXCR and keeps one entry per CDR3 protein. The sample includes about 800,000 distinct CDR3 sequences, approximately 25% seen only once; the top ten take approximately 3.7%. This sample was also put to use in a study of T cells of mothers and their children. From that paper: Using roughly 1.5 ug per 15 ul, all extracted RNA underwent cDNA synthesis. Slightly higher, non-significant overlap characterized related mother-child pairs relative to unrelated pairs.

This sequence joins TRBV12-3 or TRBV12-4 and TRBJ1-3, with unresolved D. The clonotype was recovered from a boy younger than 18 in good health. Material for sequencing was blood. CDR3 in amino acids: CASSRRGRAGNTIYF. CDR3 nucleotide sequence: TGTGCCAGCAGTCGGAGAGGGCGGGCTGGAAACACCATATATTTT.